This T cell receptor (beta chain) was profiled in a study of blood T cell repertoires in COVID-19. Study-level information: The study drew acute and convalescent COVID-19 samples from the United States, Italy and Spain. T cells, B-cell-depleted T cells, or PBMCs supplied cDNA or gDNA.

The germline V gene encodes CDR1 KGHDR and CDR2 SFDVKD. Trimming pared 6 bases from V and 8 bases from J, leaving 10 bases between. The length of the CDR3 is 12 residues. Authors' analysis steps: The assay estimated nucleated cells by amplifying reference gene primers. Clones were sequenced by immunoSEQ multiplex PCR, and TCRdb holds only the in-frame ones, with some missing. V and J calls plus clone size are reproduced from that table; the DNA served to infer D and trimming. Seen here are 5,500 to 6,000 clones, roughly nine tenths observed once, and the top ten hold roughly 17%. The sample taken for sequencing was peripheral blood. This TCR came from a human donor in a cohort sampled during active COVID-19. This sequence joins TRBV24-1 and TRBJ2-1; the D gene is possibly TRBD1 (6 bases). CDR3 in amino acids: CATSTGSHEQFF. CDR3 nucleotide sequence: TGTGCCACCAGTACAGGGTCCCATGAGCAGTTCTTC.